This T cell receptor (beta chain) came from a study of cytomegalovirus exposure and HLA in healthy donors. General study results and limits: The authors later found most CMV-associated TCR beta chains appeared HLA-restricted. Several of the most significant clusters appeared, in a later analysis, to be linked to common viral pathogens.

As regards this clone: The antigen remains undetermined.

Use of 60 Vbeta and 13 Jbeta primers characterized the PCR. TCRdb's copy holds only in-frame clones and misses some; the assay was immunoSEQ multiplex PCR. This sample's clone table lists about 200,000 clones. Germline assignment: CDR1 SGHAT and CDR2 FQNNGV. The length of the CDR3 is 18 residues. The V segment lost 5 bases and the J segment 2 bases; nucleotides outside the gene matches: 14. Specimen: PBMCs. The source of this sequence is a young man in good health and CMV-seronegative. This rearrangement joins TRBV11-2 to TRBJ2-7; TRBD2 matches at 11 bases. The CDR3 DNA is TGTGCCAGCAGCCCTAGTCGTAGCGGGGGGGCCGAAGCCTACGAGCAGTACTTC. It encodes CASSPSRSGGAEAYEQYF.